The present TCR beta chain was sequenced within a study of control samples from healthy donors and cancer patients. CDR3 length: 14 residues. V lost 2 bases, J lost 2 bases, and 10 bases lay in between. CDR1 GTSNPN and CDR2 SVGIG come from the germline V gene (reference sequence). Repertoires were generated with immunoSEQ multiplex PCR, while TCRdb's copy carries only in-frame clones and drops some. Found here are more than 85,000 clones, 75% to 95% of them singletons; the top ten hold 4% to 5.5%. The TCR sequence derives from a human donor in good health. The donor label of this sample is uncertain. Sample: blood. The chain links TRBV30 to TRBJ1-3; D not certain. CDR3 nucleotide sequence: TGTGCCTGGAGTCCGAGTATTGCTGGAAACACCATATATTTT. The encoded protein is CAWSPSIAGNTIYF.